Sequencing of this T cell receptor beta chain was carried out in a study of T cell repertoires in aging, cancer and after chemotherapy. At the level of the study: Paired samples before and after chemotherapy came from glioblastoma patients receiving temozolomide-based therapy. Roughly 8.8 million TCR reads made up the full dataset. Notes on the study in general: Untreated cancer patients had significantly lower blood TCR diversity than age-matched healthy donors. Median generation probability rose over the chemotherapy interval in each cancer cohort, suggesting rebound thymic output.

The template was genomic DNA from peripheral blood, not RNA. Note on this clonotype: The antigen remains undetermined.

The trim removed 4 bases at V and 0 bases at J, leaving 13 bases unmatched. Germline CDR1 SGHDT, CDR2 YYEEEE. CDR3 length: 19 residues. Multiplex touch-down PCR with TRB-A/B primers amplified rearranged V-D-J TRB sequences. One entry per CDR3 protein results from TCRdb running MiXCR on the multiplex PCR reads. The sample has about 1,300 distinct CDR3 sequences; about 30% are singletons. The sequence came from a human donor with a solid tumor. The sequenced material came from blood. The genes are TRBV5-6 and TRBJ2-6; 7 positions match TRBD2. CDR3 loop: CASSAKGGRTFSGANVLTF. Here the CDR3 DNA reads TGTGCCAGCAGCGCCAAGGGAGGGAGGACTTTCTCTGGGGCCAACGTCCTGACTTTC.